The 7 T cell receptor beta chains reported below all come from one sample, sequenced in a study of shared clonotypes between healthy human individuals. Libraries were prepared by immunoSEQ multiplex PCR; TCRdb keeps only in-frame clonotypes and omits some of them. The sample includes some 1.4 million clones, approximately 96% of them seen just once. The source material was naive CD4+ T cells sorted from blood. Subset given: CD45RA+ positively selected. These receptors originate from a man aged 30 to 45 in good health.

The chain links TRBV15 to TRBJ2-7, with TRBD1 identical over 10 bases. The ends lost 1 base at V and 4 bases at J; junction bases unmatched: 7. Per the germline V gene, CDR1 is LNHNV and CDR2 is YYDKDF (reference sequence). The CDR3 is 16 residues long. CDR3 sequence (DNA): TGTGCCACCAGCAGAGTAACCCCGGGACAGGGGTACGAGCAGTACTTC. Translation gives CATSRVTPGQGYEQYF.

The J gene is TRBJ2-2, the V gene TRBV7-9, with TRBD2 identical over 9 bases. CDR3 size: 15 residues. V dropped 5 bases and J dropped 2; count of bases not matched to a gene: 3. Per germline, CDR1 SEHNR and CDR2 FQNEAQ (reference sequence). This chain's CDR3 is CASSQGTSNTGELFF. The DNA for the CDR3 is TGTGCCAGCAGCCAGGGGACTAGCAACACCGGGGAGCTGTTTTTT.

The V and J genes are TRBV2 and TRBJ2-7; D possibly corresponds to TRBD2 (6 bases). Trimming pared 8 bases from V and 4 bases from J, leaving 30 bases between. The CDR3 is 18 residues long. CDR1 and CDR2 from the germline V gene are SNHLY and FYNNEI. The CDR3 protein is CASDITGGMGRQPYEQYF. In nucleotides, the CDR3 is TGTGCCAGCGACATTACCGGGGGTATGGGACGACAGCCTTACGAGCAGTACTTC.

This clone was observed once. The chain has TRBV28 and TRBJ1-1; D not resolved. V was shortened by 6 bases and J by 4 bases, with 6 bases between the two germline ends. This CDR3 has 11 amino acids. Per the germline V gene, CDR1 is MDHEN and CDR2 is SYDVKM. The CDR3 DNA reads as TGTGCCAGCAGCGGTGGCACTGAAGCTTTCTTT. Translated: CASSGGTEAFF. Full variable domain (rest looked up from reference TRBV28 and TRBJ1-1): DVKVTQSSRYLVKRTGEKVFLECVQDMDHENMFWYRQDPGLGLRLIYFSYDVKMKEKGDIPEGYSVSREKKERFSLILESASTNQTSMYLCASSGGTEAFFGQGTRLTVV.

The chain has TRBV7-8 and TRBJ1-2; TRBD1 matches 9 bases. Germline loops: CDR1 SGHVS, CDR2 FQNEAQ. The CDR3 spans 19 residues. Trimming cost V 5 bases and J 0 bases; bases outside gene matches: 16. The CDR3 DNA sequence: TGTGCCAGCAGCATCACGGGGACAGGGACAAGGTCTCCTAACTATGGCTACACCTTC. Amino acids: CASSITGTGTRSPNYGYTF. The complete variable domain, with remaining parts taken from reference TRBV7-8 and TRBJ1-2, reads GAGVSQSPRYKVAKRGQDVALRCDPISGHVSLFWYQQALGQGPEFLTYFQNEAQLDKSGLPSDRFFAERPEGSVSTLKIQRTQQEDSAVYLCASSITGTGTRSPNYGYTFGSGTRLTVV.

The chain employs TRBV27 and TRBJ2-5; TRBD2 matches 8 bases. This CDR3 comprises 15 residues. After removal of 2 bases from V and 4 bases from J, the junction contained 6 bases not matched to a gene. CDR1 and CDR2 from the germline V gene are MNHEY and SMNVEV (reference sequence). The CDR3 loop reads CASSLKRGRTETQYF. The CDR3 DNA reads TGTGCCAGCAGTTTAAAGCGGGGGCGAACAGAGACCCAGTACTTC.

The CDR3 protein is CASSLLVVRAGELFF. The CDR3 coding sequence is TGTGCCAGCAGCTTGTTGGTAGTAAGAGCCGGGGAGCTGTTTTTT. The chain combines TRBV5-6 with TRBJ2-2; D remains unclear. Germline V gene data show CDR1 as SGHDT and CDR2 as YYEEEE. This CDR3 contains 15 residues. The V gene lost 1 base and the J gene lost 6 bases, with 13 bases spanning the gap.